The next 19 T cell receptor beta chains were all read from a single sample in a study of PD-L1 blockade in urothelial cancer. The table came from immunoSEQ multiplex PCR; TCRdb's copy has only in-frame clones and leaves some out. This table holds roughly 63,000 clones, around 81% found once. The time point is: pretreatment peripheral blood. Sample: PBMCs, taken around atezolizumab (anti-PD-L1) treatment. The receptors stem from a man in his 70s with urothelial cancer.

This chain uses TRBV11-3 with TRBJ1-5, with 8 bases matching TRBD1. Germline CDR1 SGHNT, CDR2 YENEEA. The J segment lost 5 bases and the V segment lost 0 bases, leaving 9 bases of the junction unmatched. The CDR3 runs 17 residues. The CDR3 DNA sequence: TGTGCCAGCAGCTTAGACTCCAGGACAGGGATTTATCAGCCCCAGCATTTT. Encoded protein: CASSLDSRTGIYQPQHF.

This chain uses TRBV5-4 with TRBJ2-7; 7 nucleotides line up with TRBD2. Germline V lookup: CDR1 SGHNT, CDR2 YYREEE (reference sequence). The CDR3 contains 14 residues. V lost 0 bases to trimming and J lost 6 bases; unmatched junction nucleotides: 6. CDR3 nucleotides: TGTGCCAGCAGCTTGGGCGGGGGTGCTTCCGAGCAGTACTTC. Its translation is CASSLGGGASEQYF.

The rearrangement joins TRBV7-9 to TRBJ1-1, with D unclear. CDR3 length equals 13 residues. V lost 6 bases, J lost 4 bases, and 12 bases lay in between. CDR1 and CDR2 from the germline V gene are SEHNR and FQNEAQ (reference sequence). As DNA, the CDR3 is TGTGCCAGCAGTTCCCTTTCGGTCACTGAAGCTTTCTTT. Translation gives CASSSLSVTEAFF. The full variable domain, completed using reference TRBV7-9 and TRBJ1-1, is DTGVSQNPRHKITKRGQNVTFRCDPISEHNRLYWYRQTLGQGPEFLTYFQNEAQLEKSRLLSDRFSAERPKGSFSTLEIQRTEQGDSAMYLCASSSLSVTEAFFGQGTRLTVV.

V usage is TRBV19 and J usage is TRBJ2-3; TRBD2 matches 7 bases. In germline, CDR1 is LNHDA, CDR2 SQIVND (reference sequence). The CDR3 consists of 14 residues. V lost 4 bases, J lost 3 bases, and 4 bases stayed unmatched. CDR3 sequence: CASSTRAGTDTQYF. CDR3 coding DNA: TGTGCCAGTAGTACACGAGCGGGAACAGATACGCAGTATTTT.

V and J are TRBV5-1 and TRBJ2-3, with D possibly TRBD2 on 6 matching bases. Germline V gene lookup returns CDR1 SGHRS and CDR2 YFSETQ. The length of the CDR3 is 15 residues. Trimming stripped 4 bases from V and 4 bases from J, with 16 bases between. The CDR3 is CASSGGSESADTQYF. CDR3 bases: TGCGCCAGCAGCGGGGGGTCTGAGAGCGCAGATACGCAGTATTTT.

The V gene is TRBV25-1, the J gene TRBJ2-5; possibly TRBD2 for D (5 bases). The CDR3 has 13 amino acids. Germline V gene data show CDR1 as MGHDK and CDR2 as SYGVNS. V was pared by 7 bases and J by 1 base, with 10 bases between. CDR3 nucleotide sequence: TGTGCCAGCACTACGGGATCCCAAGAGACCCAGTACTTC. Residues: CASTTGSQETQYF. The full variable domain, completed using reference TRBV25-1 and TRBJ2-5, is EADIYQTPRYLVIGTGKKITLECSQTMGHDKMYWYQQDPGMELHLIHYSYGVNSTEKGDLSSESTVSRIRTEHFPLTLESARPSHTSQYLCASTTGSQETQYFGPGTRLLVL.

The rearrangement uses TRBV5-1 and TRBJ2-7, with D perhaps matching TRBD1 (6 bases). The germline V gene has CDR1 SGHRS and CDR2 YFSETQ. CDR3 length equals 15 residues. V was shortened by 1 base and J by 5 bases, with 16 bases between the two germline ends. The CDR3, as DNA: TGCGCCAGCAGCTTGATGCAGGGGCGGCATGACGAGCAGTACTTC. This encodes CASSLMQGRHDEQYF.

The chain carries TRBV7-3 and TRBJ2-2, with D unresolved. CDR1 SGHTA and CDR2 FQGTGA come from the germline V gene. The CDR3 runs 14 residues. V was pared by 2 bases and J by 1 base, with 5 bases between. This CDR3 is CASSLSGNTGELFF. Written as DNA, the CDR3 is TGTGCCAGCAGCTTATCAGGGAACACCGGGGAGCTGTTTTTT.

In its sample, this clone was seen once. This chain uses TRBV5-1 with TRBJ2-7, with D maybe TRBD1 (6 bases). This CDR3 is built from 16 residues. V was cut by 2 bases and J by 1 base, with 16 bases left in between. CDR1 and CDR2 (germline): SGHRS, YFSETQ. Here the CDR3 reads CASSFRPSGESYEQYF. The CDR3 bases are TGCGCCAGCAGCTTCCGCCCTTCAGGGGAATCCTACGAGCAGTACTTC.

This rearrangement joins TRBV5-1 to TRBJ2-2, with a tentative D call TRBD2 (6 bases). The V gene's germline CDR1 is SGHRS and CDR2 YFSETQ. This CDR3 is built from 15 residues. V lost 3 bases and J 2 bases, leaving 11 bases between the germline ends. The CDR3, as DNA: TGCGCCAGCAGCTCCGCTAGCGCCAACACCGGGGAGCTGTTTTTT. Its translation: CASSSASANTGELFF.

The CDR3 sequence: CASSIDTGTSSTDTQYF. The CDR3 DNA follows: TGTGCCAGTAGTATAGACACCGGGACTAGTAGCACAGATACGCAGTATTTT. J is TRBJ2-3 and V is TRBV19; 8 nucleotides line up with TRBD2. J gave up 0 bases and V 0 bases, and 5 bases lay outside the gene matches. Per germline, CDR1 LNHDA and CDR2 SQIVND (reference sequence). The CDR3 is made up of 17 amino acids.

DNA of the CDR3: TGTGCCAGCAGCCAAGAGCGGGACAGGGCGAGGTACGAGCAGTACTTC. Its protein is CASSQERDRARYEQYF. The gene calls are TRBV4-2 and TRBJ2-7; 9 nucleotides line up with TRBD1. V lost 0 bases and J lost 4; bases outside the gene matches: 7. Per germline, CDR1 LGHNA and CDR2 YNFKEQ. The CDR3 is 16 residues long.

This rearrangement joins TRBV27 to TRBJ1-5, with D perhaps TRBD1 (6 bases). The ends were cut back, 3 bases at V and 4 bases at J, with 10 bases in the middle. This CDR3 has 14 amino acids. Germline V gene sequence: CDR1 MNHEY, CDR2 SMNVEV (reference sequence). Here the CDR3 DNA reads TGTGCCAGCAGTTTTTCAGGGACAAATCAGCCCCAGCATTTT. The encoded protein is CASSFSGTNQPQHF.

The chain links TRBV4-2 to TRBJ2-4; 12 bases are shared with TRBD1. Germline V lookup: CDR1 LGHNA, CDR2 YNFKEQ. V lost 0 bases to trimming and J lost 1 base; unmatched junction nucleotides: 13. This CDR3 spans 21 amino acids. CDR3 region: CASSQEGSGQGAAGAKNIQYF. The CDR3 DNA follows: TGTGCCAGCAGCCAAGAGGGGTCGGGACAGGGGGCAGCAGGCGCCAAAAACATTCAGTACTTC.

The V and J genes are TRBV27 and TRBJ2-5, with 10 bases identical to TRBD2. V lost 3 bases and J lost 6; bases outside the gene matches: 7. The CDR3 is 15 residues long. The germline V gene has CDR1 MNHEY and CDR2 SMNVEV (reference sequence). The CDR3 DNA reads as TGTGCCAGCAGTTTTTCGCTAGCGGGGGCCCAGACCCAGTACTTC. It yields the protein CASSFSLAGAQTQYF.

The rearrangement uses TRBV7-2 and TRBJ2-2; the match to TRBD2 covers 10 bases. CDR1 and CDR2 from the germline V gene are SGHTA and FQGNSA. This CDR3 spans 14 amino acids. V dropped 6 bases and J dropped 7; count of bases not matched to a gene: 5. The CDR3 DNA is TGTGCCAGCAGAATAGCGGGGGGCGACGGGGAGCTGTTTTTT. It encodes CASRIAGGDGELFF.

This clone was seen more than once but under ten times. The rearrangement links TRBV18 to TRBJ2-3; D perhaps matches TRBD2 (6 bases). Germline assignment: CDR1 KGHSH and CDR2 LQKENI. V was pared by 2 bases and J by 3 bases, with 12 bases between. The CDR3 sequence is 15 residues long. The CDR3 here is CASSPSGDETDTQYF. The DNA of the CDR3 is TGTGCCAGCTCACCATCGGGAGACGAGACAGATACGCAGTATTTT.

The chain has TRBV11-2 and TRBJ2-2; 8 bases are a match to TRBD2. This CDR3 is built from 16 residues. The trim removed 5 bases at V and 0 bases at J, leaving 5 bases unmatched. The germline gives CDR1 SGHAT, CDR2 FQNNGV. Here the CDR3 DNA reads TGTGCCAGCAGCACCTTTAGCGGGGCGAACACCGGGGAGCTGTTTTTT. Protein sequence: CASSTFSGANTGELFF.

The chain links TRBV15 to TRBJ2-7; D ambiguous. CDR1 is LNHNV, CDR2 YYDKDF, per germline (reference sequence). CDR3 length equals 15 residues. Trimming took 0 bases from V and 5 from J, leaving 14 bases between them. Here the CDR3 DNA reads TGTGCCACCAGCAGAGATTTACAGAACCCCCACGAGCAGTACTTC. Protein sequence: CATSRDLQNPHEQYF.